The present T cell receptor (beta chain) was sequenced within a study of cytomegalovirus exposure and HLA in healthy donors. This CDR3 is built from 16 residues. Germline V gene lookup returns CDR1 SGDLS and CDR2 YYNGEE. Overall study results and limits: Per a later analysis, HLA-associated TCR beta chains showed more clonal expansion than other, equally common TCR beta chains. A list of 150 to 200 TCR beta chains associated with cytomegalovirus was given. The study carried out a later analysis of TCR beta sequences. It associated some 17,000 of them with specific HLA alleles at a false discovery rate of 0.05.

Comment on this clone: What it binds is unknown. The junction differs from germline at one of its ends, possibly a read error.

It was with 60 Vbeta and 13 Jbeta primers that the PCR ran. As handled by the study authors: Some 10 million of some 80 million unique TCR beta chains were shared, per a later count. Method: immunoSEQ multiplex PCR; TCRdb's copy keeps in-frame clones and lacks some. For V, J and clone size, that table is used; D and trimming come from the DNA. The sample has roughly 190,000 clones, roughly 75% seen once. Material for sequencing was PBMCs. The clonotype comes from a man aged 30 to 39 in good health and CMV-seropositive. This chain connects TRBV9 to TRBJ2-2; 11 positions match TRBD2. CDR3 DNA sequence: TGTGCCAACAGCTCCGGGACTAGCGGGAACACCGGGGAGCTGTTTTTT. This sequence encodes CANSSGTSGNTGELFF. Based on the CDR3 plus reference TRBV9 and TRBJ2-2, the full variable domain is DSGVTQTPKHLITATGQRVTLRCSPRSGDLSVYWYQQSLDQGLQFLIQYYNGEERAKGNILERFSAQQFPDLHSELNLSSLELGDSALYFCANSSGTSGNTGELFFGEGSRLTVL.